A selection of T cell receptor beta chains follows, all from one sample in a study of T cells in Graves' hyperthyroidism and ophthalmopathy. TCRdb processed the multiplex PCR reads anew with MiXCR; each CDR3 protein has one entry. Of roughly 700,000 distinct CDR3 sequences listed, around 15% are singletons. The specimen sequenced was blood. These receptors were obtained from a woman aged 18 to 35 with Graves' hyperthyroidism. CDR3s include the opening cysteine and the closing phenylalanine or tryptophan. The D gene is left open where the match is weak. Part of the rows lack a size; the others show once, few, many or a class for expanded clones.

cdr3_nt cdr3_aa j_call clone_size v_call d_call
TGTGCCAGCAGCTCGAGTTCCGCCGAAAAGTGGTTCTTC CASSSSSAEKWFF TRBJ2-1 few TRBV7-2 .
TGTGCCAGCAGCCAAGTACAGAGCTATGGCTACACCTTC CASSQVQSYGYTF TRBJ1-2 many TRBV3-1 .
TGTGCCAGTAAAGGACAGGGAGGCTACACCTTC CASKGQGGYTF TRBJ1-2 . TRBV19 TRBD1
TGCAGCACAAAGCGGGACCCCAATGAGCAGTTCTTC CSTKRDPNEQFF TRBJ2-1 few TRBV20-1 TRBD2
TGCAGCGTAGGGGAAACTGAAGCTTTCTTT CSVGETEAFF TRBJ1-1 many TRBV29-1 .
TGTGCCAGTATTGACAGGGGGAACACTGAAGCTTTCTTT CASIDRGNTEAFF TRBJ1-1 many TRBV19 TRBD1
TGTGCCAGCAGTTACTCGCAGACTAGCTCCTACGAGCAGTACTTC CASSYSQTSSYEQYF TRBJ2-7 . TRBV6-5 .
TGCAGTGCTAGATCCGGGACTAGCCTTGAGCAGTACTTC CSARSGTSLEQYF TRBJ2-7 . TRBV20-1 TRBD2
TGCGCCAGCAGCCATTTACCGGGTTTCCGAGGATATGGCTACACCTTC CASSHLPGFRGYGYTF TRBJ1-2 . TRBV4-1 .
TGTGCCAGCAGCTTGGTTAGGCTAGCGGGGTCCACAGATACGCAGTATTTT CASSLVRLAGSTDTQYF TRBJ2-3 . TRBV5-4 TRBD2
TGTGCCAGCAGTCAAGGGTGGGCAGCTGAGCAGTTCTTC CASSQGWAAEQFF TRBJ2-1 . TRBV14 .
TGTGCCAGCAGTCAGGGGAACTATAATTCACCCCTCCACTTT CASSQGNYNSPLHF TRBJ1-6 few TRBV2 .
TGTGCCACCAGCAGAGAAGCATGGGCTGACCCCAACGAGCAGTACTTC CATSREAWADPNEQYF TRBJ2-7 many TRBV15 .
TGCAGCGCCGGACAGGGGTGGAATGAAAAACTGTTTTTT CSAGQGWNEKLFF TRBJ1-4 . TRBV29-1 TRBD1
TGCAGCGTTGCGGCGGGAGGGCAACACTACGAGCAGTACTTC CSVAAGGQHYEQYF TRBJ2-7 many TRBV29-1 TRBD2
TGCGCCAGCAGCCCACGCGGGACTGGAGGATACGAGCAGTACTTC CASSPRGTGGYEQYF TRBJ2-7 many TRBV4-1 .
TGTGCCAGCAGCCAAGATTGGGGGGCCCCTGGCACAGATACGCAGTATTTT CASSQDWGAPGTDTQYF TRBJ2-3 . TRBV4-2 .
TGTGCCACCAGTGATTTGCCCAGCTACAATGAGCAGTTCTTC CATSDLPSYNEQFF TRBJ2-1 . TRBV24-1 .
TGTGCCATCAGTGAGACAGGGAGTTCCCAAGAGACCCAGTACTTC CAISETGSSQETQYF TRBJ2-5 many TRBV10-3 .
TGTGCCAGCAGTTTCAGGGCGGGACAGGGGATTTCACCCCTCCACTTT CASSFRAGQGISPLHF TRBJ1-6 . TRBV27 TRBD1
TGTGCCAGCAGTTTAGGGACAAACTACAATGAGCAGTTCTTC CASSLGTNYNEQFF TRBJ2-1 . TRBV27 .
TGTGCCAGCAGTTACAACCAGGCAACTAATGAAAAACTGTTTTTT CASSYNQATNEKLFF TRBJ1-4 many TRBV6-5 .
TGTGCCAGCAGCTTCGAACGTACAGAGCAGTTCTTC CASSFERTEQFF TRBJ2-1 . TRBV11-1 .